The entry below describes one T cell receptor (beta chain). Its antigen is not yet known. The sample holds no much larger clone one base away, and base qualities are not on file. RNA was extracted using the RNeasy kit, and roughly 0.5 to 1 microgram was reverse transcribed with random hexamers. The immunoSEQ multiplex PCR assay, covering 54 Vbeta and 13 Jbeta segments, was used to amplify TCR beta CDR3 regions. Bias from PCR amplification was corrected by using a synthetic template baseline for primer optimization and for computational correction. The authors' analysis ran thus. Reads were annotated to V, D and J genes per IMGT and analyzed with immunoSEQ Analyzer, keeping only productive sequences. To calculate clonality, Shannon entropy was normalized by log2 of the number of productive unique sequences and then subtracted from one. Public and private clones were assessed among the 100 most prevalent clones of each patient and control. Clones were defined as Susac-specific when absent from the healthy and MS cohorts, from about 1,100 published viral clones and from other ImmuneACCESS disease sequences. Clones were called with MiXCR by TCRdb after fastp trimmed the public reads at Q25, and only in-frame beta chains were retained. Under each unique CDR3 protein, matching rows form one entry showing the most common genes and DNA. In this record, the V and J calls reflect TCRdb's handling and not the investigators' own analysis. The sample table holds some 65,000 distinct CDR3 sequences, of which approximately 94% were seen once. The ten most abundant clones make up about 0.6% of the sample.

High-throughput TCR beta sequencing profiled peripheral blood CD8+ and CD4+ T cells from healthy donors, Susac syndrome patients and multiple sclerosis patients. Multiple sclerosis controls were treatment-naive patients with stable or active relapsing-remitting disease fulfilling revised McDonald criteria. Bulk CD8+ and CD4+ T cells were purified by magnetic negative isolation, whereas CD8+ TEMRA cells were enriched by FACS. Blood was drawn into EDTA tubes, processed within 24 hours, and PBMCs were isolated by density gradient centrifugation. PBMCs intended for TCR sequencing were cryopreserved in liquid nitrogen and were subsequently thawed in a 37 degrees C water bath. The sorted or isolated CD4+, CD8+ and CD8+ TEMRA cells reached a purity of at least 90%. The sample comes from a study of CD8 T cells in Susac syndrome (dated by TCRdb to about 2019). As for the study more broadly: Repertoire sequencing was used to test whether CD8+ T cell activation and differentiation in Susac syndrome was antigen driven. Clonality of the CD8+ T cell repertoire was compared between roughly 13 healthy donors, about 14 Susac syndrome patients and 15 or so multiple sclerosis patients.

The research as a whole found: The number of individuals in the TCR sequencing and HLA analysis was recognized as being relatively small.

This sequence originates from a human donor with multiple sclerosis. What was sequenced was CD8+ T cells from PBMCs.

The DNA sequence is as follows: TGTGCCACCAGTGAAACGGGGAAGATTCAGTACTTC. Its amino acids are CATSETGKIQYF. Recombination connected TRBV24-1 to TRBJ2-4; the best D guess is TRBD2, with 5 bases matching. The CDR3 spans 12 residues, from the cysteine through the phenylalanine. Left in the record is the CDR3 DNA by itself, 36 bases read in frame from the first base. CDR1 and CDR2 (KGHDR, SFDVKD) derive from the germline V gene. Between the V and J ends, shortened by 4 bases and 10 bases respectively, the junction contains 10 bases.